The TCR beta chain described here comes from a study of Graves' ophthalmopathy and Graves' hyperthyroidism. CDR1 and CDR2 from the germline V gene are SGHTA and FQGNSA. J gave up 0 bases and V 5 bases, and 15 bases lay outside the gene matches. The CDR3 runs 18 residues. Orbital computed tomography, together with clinical symptoms, serum thyroxine, TRAb and thyroid ultrasound, was used for diagnosis. Many counts were recorded for this clonotype. Using RNA transcripts, the TCR beta CDR3 regions were amplified. RT-PCR was first run with HTBI primers, then multiplex PCR in a second round. Via MiXCR, TCRdb re-called the multiplex PCR reads, giving one row per CDR3 protein. The profile shows some 370,000 distinct CDR3 sequences, approximately 18% of them singletons.

The sample comprised peripheral blood. This chain connects TRBV7-2 to TRBJ2-5; 7 bases match TRBD1. The sequence was collected from an adult woman with stable Graves' hyperthyroidism. CDR3 region: CASSLPTGTENYQETQYF. The CDR3 DNA sequence: TGTGCCAGCAGCCTACCCACCGGGACAGAGAATTACCAAGAGACCCAGTACTTC.